The T cell receptor beta chain under discussion was sequenced for a study of shared T cell receptors in the human thymus. The protocol was immunoSEQ multiplex PCR, while the TCRdb copy is restricted to in-frame clones and leaves out a portion. This table has roughly 700,000 clones, roughly 90% appearing once. After removal of 5 bases from V and 9 bases from J, the junction contained 11 bases not matched to a gene. The germline V gene has CDR1 SEHNR and CDR2 FQNEAQ (reference sequence). The CDR3 runs 14 residues. These data were also filed under a second study, of human thymus T cells. That work adds: Donors were healthy Finnish babies undergoing corrective operations for congenital heart defects. The thymus tissue came from resections taken during corrective heart surgery. The authors found apparently biased V and J gene usage in thymic and blood repertoires.

The rearrangement joins TRBV7-9 to TRBJ2-7; TRBD1 aligns across 9 bases. Sequencing was done on a sample of thymocytes. The sequence was obtained from a boy under two years old with a congenital heart defect. The CDR3 nucleotides read TGTGCCAGCAGCCCCCGGACAGGGGAGGTGGGGCAGTACTTC. Its translation: CASSPRTGEVGQYF.